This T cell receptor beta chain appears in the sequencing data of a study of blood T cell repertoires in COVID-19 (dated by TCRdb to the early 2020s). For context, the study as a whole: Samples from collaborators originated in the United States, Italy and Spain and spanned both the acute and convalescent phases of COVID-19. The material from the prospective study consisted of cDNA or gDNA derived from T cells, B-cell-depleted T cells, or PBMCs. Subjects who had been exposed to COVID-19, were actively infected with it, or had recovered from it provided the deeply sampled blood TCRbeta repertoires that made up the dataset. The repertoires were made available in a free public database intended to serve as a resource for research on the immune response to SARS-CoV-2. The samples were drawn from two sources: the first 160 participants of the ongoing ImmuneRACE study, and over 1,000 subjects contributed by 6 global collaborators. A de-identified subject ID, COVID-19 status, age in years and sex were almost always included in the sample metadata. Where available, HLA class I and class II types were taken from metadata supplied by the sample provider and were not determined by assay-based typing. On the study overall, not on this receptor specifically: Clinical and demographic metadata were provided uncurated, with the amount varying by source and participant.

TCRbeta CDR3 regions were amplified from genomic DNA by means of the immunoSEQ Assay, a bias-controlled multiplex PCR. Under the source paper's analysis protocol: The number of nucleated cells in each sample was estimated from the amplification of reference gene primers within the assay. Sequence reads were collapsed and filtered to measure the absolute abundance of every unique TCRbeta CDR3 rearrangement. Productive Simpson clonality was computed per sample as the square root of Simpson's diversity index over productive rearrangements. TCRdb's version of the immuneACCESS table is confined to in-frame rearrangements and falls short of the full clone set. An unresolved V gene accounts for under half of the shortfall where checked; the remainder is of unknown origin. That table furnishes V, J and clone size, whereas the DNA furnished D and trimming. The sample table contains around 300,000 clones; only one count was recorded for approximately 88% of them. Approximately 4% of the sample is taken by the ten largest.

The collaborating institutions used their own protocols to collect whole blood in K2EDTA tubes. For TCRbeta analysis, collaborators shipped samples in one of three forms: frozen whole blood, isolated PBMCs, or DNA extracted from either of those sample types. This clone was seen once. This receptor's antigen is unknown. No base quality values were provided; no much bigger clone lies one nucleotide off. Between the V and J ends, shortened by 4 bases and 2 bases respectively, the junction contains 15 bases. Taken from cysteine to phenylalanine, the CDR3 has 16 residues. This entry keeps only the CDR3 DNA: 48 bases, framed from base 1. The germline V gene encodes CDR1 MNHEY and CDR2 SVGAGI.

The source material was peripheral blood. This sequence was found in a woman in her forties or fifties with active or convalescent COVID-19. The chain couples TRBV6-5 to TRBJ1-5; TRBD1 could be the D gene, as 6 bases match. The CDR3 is CASSSQGRVGNQPQHF. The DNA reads TGTGCCAGCAGTTCTCAGGGGCGCGTAGGCAATCAGCCCCAGCATTTT.